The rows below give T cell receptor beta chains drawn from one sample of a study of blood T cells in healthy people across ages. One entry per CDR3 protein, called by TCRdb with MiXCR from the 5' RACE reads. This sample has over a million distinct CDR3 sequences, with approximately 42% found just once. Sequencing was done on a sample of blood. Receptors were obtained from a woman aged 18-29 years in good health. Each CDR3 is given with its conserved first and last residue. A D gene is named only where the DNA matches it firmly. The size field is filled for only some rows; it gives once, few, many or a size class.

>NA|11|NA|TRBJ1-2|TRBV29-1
TGCAGCGTAGCCCGGGCGTGGGGCTACACCTTC
CSVARAWGYTF
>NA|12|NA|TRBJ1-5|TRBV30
TGTGCCTGGAGTGCCTCAAATCAGCCCCAGCATTTT
CAWSASNQPQHF
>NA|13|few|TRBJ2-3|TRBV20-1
TGCAGTGCTAAAATTCGGGCTGGCGATACGCAGTATTTT
CSAKIRAGDTQYF
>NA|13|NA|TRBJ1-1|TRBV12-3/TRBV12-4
TGTGCCAGCAGTGTATCCAGGCTCACTGAAGCTTTCTTT
CASSVSRLTEAFF
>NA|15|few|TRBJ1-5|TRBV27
TGTGCCAGCAGTTCAACAGAGGGGAGCAATCAGCCCCAGCATTTT
CASSSTEGSNQPQHF
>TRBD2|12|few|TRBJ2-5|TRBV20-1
TGCAGTGCAGTGGGAGGGCCCGGGATTCAGTACTTC
CSAVGGPGIQYF
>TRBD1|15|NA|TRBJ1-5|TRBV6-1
TGTGCCAGCAGTGAGGGACAGACTAACAATCAGCCCCAGCATTTT
CASSEGQTNNQPQHF
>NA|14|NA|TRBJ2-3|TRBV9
TGTGCCAGCAGCGTAGCGGGTGGAGGAGATACGCAGTATTTT
CASSVAGGGDTQYF
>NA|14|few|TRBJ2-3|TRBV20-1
TGCAGTTCCAATCCCGTTAGCAACACAGATACGCAGTATTTT
CSSNPVSNTDTQYF
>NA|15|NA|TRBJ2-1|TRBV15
TGTGCCACCAGCAGACGCCCGGAGAGATTCGATGAGCAGTTCTTC
CATSRRPERFDEQFF
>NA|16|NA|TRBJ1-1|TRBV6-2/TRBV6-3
TGTGCCAGCAGTTACTCTGGGGGGTCCATGAACACTGAAGCTTTCTTT
CASSYSGGSMNTEAFF
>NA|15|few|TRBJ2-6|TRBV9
TGTGCCAGCAGCGTAGCCCGCTCTGGGGCCAACGTCCTGACTTTC
CASSVARSGANVLTF
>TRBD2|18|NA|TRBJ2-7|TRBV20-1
TGCAGTGCTCCAGCTCTTACGGGGAGCGGGGGGGGTTACAATGAGCAGTACTTC
CSAPALTGSGGGYNEQYF
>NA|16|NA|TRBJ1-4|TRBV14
TGTGCCAGCAGCCAAGATTTCGGTCAGGGGCCTGAAAAACTGTTTTTT
CASSQDFGQGPEKLFF
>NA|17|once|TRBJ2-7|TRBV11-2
TGTGCCAGCAGCTTAGGGGGTGGCGGAGAGGCGTCCTACGAGCAGTACTTC
CASSLGGGGEASYEQYF
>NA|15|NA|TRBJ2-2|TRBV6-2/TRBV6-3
TGTGCCAGCGCGTACGAGCCCTCGAGCACCGGGGAGCTGTTTTTT
CASAYEPSSTGELFF
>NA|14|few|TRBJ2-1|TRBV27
TGTGCCAGCAGCACGGGACTCGATAACAATGAGCAGTTCTTC
CASSTGLDNNEQFF
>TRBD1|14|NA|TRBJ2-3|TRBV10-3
TGTGCCATCAGGGACAGGGGGCATGGAGATACGCAGTATTTT
CAIRDRGHGDTQYF
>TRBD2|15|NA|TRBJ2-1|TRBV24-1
TGTGCCACCGGTGATTTTCTAGCGGGATACAATGAGCAGTTCTTC
CATGDFLAGYNEQFF
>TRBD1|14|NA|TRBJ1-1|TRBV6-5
TGTGCCAGCAGTTTGGGACAGGGAATCTCCGAAGCTTTCTTT
CASSLGQGISEAFF
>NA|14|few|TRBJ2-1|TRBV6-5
TGTGCCAGCAGTTACTCGTCGGTGCGCGATGAGCAGTTCTTC
CASSYSSVRDEQFF
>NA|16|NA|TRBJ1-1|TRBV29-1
TGCAGCGTTGAACCACGGGCCCTGGTTATGAACACTGAAGCTTTCTTT
CSVEPRALVMNTEAFF
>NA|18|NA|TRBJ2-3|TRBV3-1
TGTGCCAGCAGCCAAGATCAGGGAAGACCTGCTAGCACAGATACGCAGTATTTT
CASSQDQGRPASTDTQYF